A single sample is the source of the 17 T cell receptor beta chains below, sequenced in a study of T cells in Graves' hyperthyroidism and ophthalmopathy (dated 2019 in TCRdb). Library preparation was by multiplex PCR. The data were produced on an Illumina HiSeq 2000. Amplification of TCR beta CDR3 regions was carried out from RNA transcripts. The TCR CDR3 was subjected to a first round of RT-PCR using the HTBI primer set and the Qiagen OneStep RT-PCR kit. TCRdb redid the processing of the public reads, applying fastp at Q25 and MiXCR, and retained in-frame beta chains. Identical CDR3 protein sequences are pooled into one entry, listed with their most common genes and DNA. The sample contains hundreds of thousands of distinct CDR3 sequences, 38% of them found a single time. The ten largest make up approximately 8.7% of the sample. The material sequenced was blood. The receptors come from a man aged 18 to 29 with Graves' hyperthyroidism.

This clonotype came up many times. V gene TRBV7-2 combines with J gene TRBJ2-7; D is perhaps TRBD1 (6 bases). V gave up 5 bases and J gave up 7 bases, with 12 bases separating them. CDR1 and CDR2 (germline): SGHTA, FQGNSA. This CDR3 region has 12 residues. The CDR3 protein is CASSHTGWEQYF. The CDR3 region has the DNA TGTGCCAGCAGCCATACAGGGTGGGAGCAGTACTTC.

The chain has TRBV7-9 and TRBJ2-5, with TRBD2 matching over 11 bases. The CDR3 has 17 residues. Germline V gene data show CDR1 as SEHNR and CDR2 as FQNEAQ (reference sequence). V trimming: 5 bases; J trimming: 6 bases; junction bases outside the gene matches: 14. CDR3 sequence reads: CASSQRSGRGLLKTQYF. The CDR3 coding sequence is TGTGCCAGCAGCCAGCGTAGCGGGAGGGGCTTGCTGAAGACCCAGTACTTC.

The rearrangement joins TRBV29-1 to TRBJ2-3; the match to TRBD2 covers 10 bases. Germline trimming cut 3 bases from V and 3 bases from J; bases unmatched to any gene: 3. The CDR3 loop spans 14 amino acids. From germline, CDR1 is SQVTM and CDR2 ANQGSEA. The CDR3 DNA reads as TGCAGCGTTGAGGCTAGCGGGAGAACAGATACGCAGTATTTT. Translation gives CSVEASGRTDTQYF.

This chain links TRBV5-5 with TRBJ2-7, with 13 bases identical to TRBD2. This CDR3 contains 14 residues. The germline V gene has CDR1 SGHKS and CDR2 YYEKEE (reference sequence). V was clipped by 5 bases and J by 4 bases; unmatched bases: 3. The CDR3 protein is CASRKGLAGYEQYF. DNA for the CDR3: TGTGCCAGCAGGAAGGGACTAGCGGGATACGAGCAGTACTTC.

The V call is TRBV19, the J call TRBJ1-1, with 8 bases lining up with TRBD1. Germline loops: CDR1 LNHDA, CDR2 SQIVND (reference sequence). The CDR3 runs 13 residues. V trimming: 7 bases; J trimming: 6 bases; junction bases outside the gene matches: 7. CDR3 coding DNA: TGTGCCAGTATGGGGACAGGCCCTCCTGAAGCTTTCTTT. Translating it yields CASMGTGPPEAFF.

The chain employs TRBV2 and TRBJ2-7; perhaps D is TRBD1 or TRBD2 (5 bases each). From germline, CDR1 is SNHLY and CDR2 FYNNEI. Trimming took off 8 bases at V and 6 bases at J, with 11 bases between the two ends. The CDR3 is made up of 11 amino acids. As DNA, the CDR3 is TGTGCCAGCGGGGACCCTCCCGAGCAGTACTTC. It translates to CASGDPPEQYF.

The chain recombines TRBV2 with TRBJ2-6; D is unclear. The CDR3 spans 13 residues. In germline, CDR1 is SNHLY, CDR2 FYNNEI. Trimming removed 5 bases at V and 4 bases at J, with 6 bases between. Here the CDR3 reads CASSTQGANVLTF. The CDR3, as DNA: TGTGCCAGCAGTACCCAGGGGGCCAACGTCCTGACTTTC.

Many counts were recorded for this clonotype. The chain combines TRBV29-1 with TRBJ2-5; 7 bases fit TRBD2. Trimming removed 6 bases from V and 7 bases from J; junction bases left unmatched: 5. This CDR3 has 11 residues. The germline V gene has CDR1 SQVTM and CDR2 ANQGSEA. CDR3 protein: CSVAPGGTQYF. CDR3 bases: TGCAGCGTCGCCCCGGGGGGGACCCAGTACTTC.

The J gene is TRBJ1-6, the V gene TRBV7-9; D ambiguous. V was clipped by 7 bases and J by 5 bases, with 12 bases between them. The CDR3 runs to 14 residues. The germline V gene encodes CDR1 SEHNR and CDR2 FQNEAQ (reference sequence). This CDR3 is CASMPERDNSPLHF. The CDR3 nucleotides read TGTGCCAGCATGCCAGAGAGGGATAATTCACCCCTCCACTTT.

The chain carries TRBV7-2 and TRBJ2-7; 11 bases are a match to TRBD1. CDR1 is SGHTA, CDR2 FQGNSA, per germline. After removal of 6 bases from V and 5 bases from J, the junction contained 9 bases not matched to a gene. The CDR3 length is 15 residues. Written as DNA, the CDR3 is TGTGCCAGCAGTTACGCGGGACAGGGGGATCACGAGCAGTACTTC. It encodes CASSYAGQGDHEQYF.

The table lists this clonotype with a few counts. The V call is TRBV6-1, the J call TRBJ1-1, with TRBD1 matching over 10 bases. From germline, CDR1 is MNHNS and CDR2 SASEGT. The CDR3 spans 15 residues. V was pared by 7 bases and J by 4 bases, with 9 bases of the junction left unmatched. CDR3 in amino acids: CASTSTGGASTEAFF. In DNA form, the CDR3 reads TGTGCCAGCACCTCGACAGGGGGCGCCTCCACTGAAGCTTTCTTT.

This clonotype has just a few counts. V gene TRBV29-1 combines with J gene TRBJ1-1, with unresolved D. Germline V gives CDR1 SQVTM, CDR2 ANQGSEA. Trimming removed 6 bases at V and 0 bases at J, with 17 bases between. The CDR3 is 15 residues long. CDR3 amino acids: CSVAFRGTMNTEAFF. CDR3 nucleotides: TGCAGCGTGGCCTTCCGAGGCACTATGAACACTGAAGCTTTCTTT.

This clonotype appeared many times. The CDR3, as DNA: TGCAGCGTTGTCGCCTTCTACGAGCAGTACTTC. Translation: CSVVAFYEQYF. The V call is TRBV29-1, the J call TRBJ2-7; D unclear. Trimming shortened V by 4 bases and J by 3 bases, and 7 bases separated the two germline ends. Germline lookup yields CDR1 SQVTM and CDR2 ANQGSEA. The CDR3 runs 11 residues.

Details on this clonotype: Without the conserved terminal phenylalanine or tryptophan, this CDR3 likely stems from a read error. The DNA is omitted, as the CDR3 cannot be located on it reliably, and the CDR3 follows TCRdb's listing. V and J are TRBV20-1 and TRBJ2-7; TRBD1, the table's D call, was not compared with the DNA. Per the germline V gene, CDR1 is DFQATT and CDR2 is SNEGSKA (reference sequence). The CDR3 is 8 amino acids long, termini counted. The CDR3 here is CSPTIPGT.

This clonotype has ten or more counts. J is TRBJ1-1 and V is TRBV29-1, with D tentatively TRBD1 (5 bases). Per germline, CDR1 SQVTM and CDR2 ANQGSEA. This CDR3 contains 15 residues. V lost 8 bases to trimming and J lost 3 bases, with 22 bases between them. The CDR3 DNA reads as TGCAGCACGGGGCACTCCCGGTCATCGGACACTGAAGCTTTCTTT. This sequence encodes CSTGHSRSSDTEAFF.

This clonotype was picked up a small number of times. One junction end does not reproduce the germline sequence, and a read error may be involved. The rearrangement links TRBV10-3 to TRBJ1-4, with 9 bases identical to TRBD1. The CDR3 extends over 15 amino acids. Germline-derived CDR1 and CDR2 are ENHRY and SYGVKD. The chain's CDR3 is CASSYSGTGSEKLFF. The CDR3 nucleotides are TGTGCCAGCAGTTACTCGGGGACAGGGAGCGAAAAACTGTTTTTT.

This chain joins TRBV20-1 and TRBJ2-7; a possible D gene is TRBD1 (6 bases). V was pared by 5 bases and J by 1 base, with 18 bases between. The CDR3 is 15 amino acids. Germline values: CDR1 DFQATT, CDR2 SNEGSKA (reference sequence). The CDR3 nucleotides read TGCAGTGCTTCCCTTCGGGGACATCGATCCTACGAGCAGTACTTC. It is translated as CSASLRGHRSYEQYF.